These 10 T cell receptor beta chains share one sample of origin, sequenced in a study of identical twins. TCRdb analysed the 5' RACE reads with MiXCR anew, one entry per CDR3 protein. This sample has about 220,000 distinct CDR3 sequences, with roughly a tenth found just once. Sequenced material: memory (CD45RO+) T cells sorted from blood. The source is a woman younger than 35 in good health.

CDR3: CSVEDSLDTEAFF. The CDR3 DNA reads as TGCAGCGTTGAAGACAGTCTTGACACTGAAGCTTTCTTT. The chain links TRBV29-1 to TRBJ1-1, with no clear D. CDR3 length equals 13 residues. Germline-derived CDR1 and CDR2 are SQVTM and ANQGSEA. Trimming removed 0 bases at V and 3 bases at J, with 8 bases between.

This clonotype was seen only a few times. The chain uses TRBV4-2 and TRBJ1-6; maybe TRBD1 (5 bases). Germline CDR1 LGHNA, CDR2 YNFKEQ. The CDR3 length is 17 residues. The ends were cut back, 4 bases at V and 0 bases at J, with 13 bases in the middle. The CDR3 nucleotides read TGTGCCAGCAGCCCAGACAGCGCTAGCTCCTATAATTCACCCCTCCACTTT. Translated, it gives CASSPDSASSYNSPLHF.

This clonotype was recorded many times. The chain is built from TRBV27 and TRBJ2-1; 10 positions match TRBD2. CDR1 and CDR2 from the germline V gene are MNHEY and SMNVEV (reference sequence). The CDR3 covers 15 residues. V was pared by 6 bases and J by 0 bases, with 2 bases of the junction left unmatched. The CDR3, as DNA: TGTGCCAGCAGCGGGACTAGCGTCTCCTACAATGAGCAGTTCTTC. Translated, it gives CASSGTSVSYNEQFF.

The rearrangement links TRBV3-1 to TRBJ1-1; tentative D call: TRBD1 (6 bases). With 0 bases removed from V and 4 bases from J, the gap between germline ends came to 12 bases. The CDR3 is 15 residues long. Germline values: CDR1 LGHDT, CDR2 YNNKEL (reference sequence). CDR3 sequence (DNA): TGTGCCAGCAGCCAAGAAGAACAGGGTGCCACTGAAGCTTTCTTT. Its translation: CASSQEEQGATEAFF.

This clonotype was seen many times. The chain uses TRBV4-1 and TRBJ1-2, with TRBD1 identical over 7 bases. The CDR3 contains 14 residues. Germline values: CDR1 MGHRA, CDR2 YSYEKL. V lost 4 bases and J lost 8; bases outside the gene matches: 10. CDR3 protein: CASSPSQGGVGYTF. The CDR3 DNA reads as TGCGCCAGCAGCCCTTCCCAGGGGGGGGTGGGCTACACCTTC.

The rearrangement uses TRBV5-1 and TRBJ1-1, with D tentatively TRBD1 (5 bases). Germline-derived CDR1 and CDR2 are SGHRS and YFSETQ. The V end was cut by 6 bases, the J end by 0 bases, with 15 bases between. The CDR3 runs to 15 residues. CDR3 protein: CASTPGGGMNTEAFF. The CDR3 nucleotides read TGCGCCAGCACCCCCGGGGGGGGGATGAACACTGAAGCTTTCTTT.

This chain joins TRBV12-3 or TRBV12-4 and TRBJ2-1; D perhaps matches TRBD1 (6 bases). The CDR3 covers 12 residues. V was shortened by 5 bases and J by 9 bases, with 11 bases between the two germline ends. CDR3: CASSLRGIEQFF. DNA for the CDR3: TGTGCCAGCAGTCTAAGGGGGATTGAGCAGTTCTTC.

This clonotype showed up many times. V gene TRBV29-1 combines with J gene TRBJ2-7; the D is unclear. The length of the CDR3 is 13 residues. Trimming shortened V by 5 bases and J by 4 bases, and 15 bases separated the two germline ends. Germline CDR1 SQVTM, CDR2 ANQGSEA. The CDR3 reads CSVSPNWKYEQYF. The CDR3, as DNA: TGCAGCGTTTCTCCCAACTGGAAGTACGAGCAGTACTTC.

This clonotype was detected only a few times. The rearrangement links TRBV4-3 to TRBJ2-2, with D perhaps matching TRBD1 (5 bases). V was pared by 4 bases and J by 5 bases, with 11 bases between. CDR1 LGHNA and CDR2 YSLEER come from the germline V gene. This CDR3 is 14 amino acids long. The CDR3 loop reads CASSPRSGTGELFF. CDR3 DNA sequence: TGCGCCAGCAGCCCGCGGTCAGGGACCGGGGAGCTGTTTTTT.

This clonotype was picked up many times. This sequence joins TRBV10-3 and TRBJ2-3; tentatively, D is TRBD1 (6 bases). Per germline, CDR1 ENHRY and CDR2 SYGVKD. V lost 8 bases and J 2 bases, leaving 11 bases between the germline ends. The CDR3 totals 13 residues. CDR3 amino acids: CAIVGTNTDTQYF. CDR3 nucleotide sequence: TGTGCCATCGTCGGGACAAACACAGATACGCAGTATTTT.